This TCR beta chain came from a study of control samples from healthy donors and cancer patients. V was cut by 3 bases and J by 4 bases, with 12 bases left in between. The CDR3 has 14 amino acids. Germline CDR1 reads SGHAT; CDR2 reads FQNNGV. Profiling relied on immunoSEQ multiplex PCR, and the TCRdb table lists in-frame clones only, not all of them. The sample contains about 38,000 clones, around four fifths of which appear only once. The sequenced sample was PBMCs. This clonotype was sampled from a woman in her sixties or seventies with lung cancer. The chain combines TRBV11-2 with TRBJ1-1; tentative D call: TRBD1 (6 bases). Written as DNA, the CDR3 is TGTGCCAGCAGCTTCGGGGGGCTCGGCACTGAAGCTTTCTTT. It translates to CASSFGGLGTEAFF.